The clone carrying this T cell receptor (beta chain) was observed a few times. As yet, its antigen is unknown. This CDR3 is 14 amino acids long. The J segment lost 5 bases and the V segment lost 7 bases, leaving 7 bases of the junction unmatched. Looked up from germline, CDR1 is MNHNY and CDR2 is SVGAGI (reference sequence). This sample is drawn from a study of cytomegalovirus exposure and HLA in healthy donors. There were likely unrecorded immune exposures, though donors were nominally healthy when sampled. Study-wide results and limits: Rare sequences made up most TCRs, while some public TCRs were found in many donors.

The primer mix had 60 Vbeta and 13 Jbeta primers. Assay used: immunoSEQ multiplex PCR; TCRdb lists only in-frame clones, some missing. The data show around 100,000 clones, with approximately 70% seen just once and roughly 0.9% held by the top ten. This receptor was obtained from a woman aged 25-40 years in good health and CMV-seronegative. The sample consisted of PBMCs. The V and J genes are TRBV6-6 and TRBJ1-3, with 8 positions matching TRBD1. CDR3 residues: CASIQGAGRNTIYF. For the CDR3, the DNA is TGTGCCAGCATTCAGGGGGCTGGCAGAAACACCATATATTTT.